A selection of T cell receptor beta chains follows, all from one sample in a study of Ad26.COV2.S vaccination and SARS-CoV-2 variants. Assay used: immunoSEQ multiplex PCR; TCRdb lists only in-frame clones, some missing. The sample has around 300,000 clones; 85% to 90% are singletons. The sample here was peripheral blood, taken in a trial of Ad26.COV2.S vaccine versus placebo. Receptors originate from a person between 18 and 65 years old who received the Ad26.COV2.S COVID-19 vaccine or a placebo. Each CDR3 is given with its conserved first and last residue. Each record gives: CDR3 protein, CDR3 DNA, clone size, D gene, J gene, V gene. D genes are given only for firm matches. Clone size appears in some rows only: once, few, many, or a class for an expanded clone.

CDR3: CASGGEALGTEAFF
DNA: TGTGCTAGTGGCGGGGAGGCTCTGGGCACTGAAGCTTTCTTT
size: NA
D: NA
J: TRBJ1-1
V: TRBV12-5

CDR3: CASKGLAGGPNEQFF
DNA: TGTGCCAGCAAAGGACTAGCGGGAGGACCTAATGAGCAGTTCTTC
size: NA
D: TRBD2
J: TRBJ2-1
V: TRBV2

CDR3: CASSLGYRNTEAFF
DNA: TGTGCCAGCAGCCTCGGTTACAGGAACACTGAAGCTTTCTTT
size: NA
D: NA
J: TRBJ1-1
V: TRBV5-8

CDR3: CASSPSAGFMNTEAFF
DNA: TGTGCCAGCAGCCCTTCAGCAGGTTTCATGAACACTGAAGCTTTCTTT
size: NA
D: NA
J: TRBJ1-1
V: TRBV3-1/TRBV3-2

CDR3: CASSESLTISDEQFF
DNA: TGTGCCAGCAGTGAGTCTCTTACAATTAGTGATGAGCAGTTCTTC
size: NA
D: NA
J: TRBJ2-1
V: TRBV25-1

CDR3: CASDLGATDTQYF
DNA: TGTGCCAGCGATTTAGGGGCAACAGATACGCAGTATTTT
size: NA
D: NA
J: TRBJ2-3
V: TRBV12-3/TRBV12-4

CDR3: CASSYSPTGLNTEAFF
DNA: TGTGCCAGCAGTTACTCCCCGACAGGGTTGAACACTGAAGCTTTCTTT
size: NA
D: TRBD1
J: TRBJ1-1
V: TRBV6-2/TRBV6-3

CDR3: CASSFLSHRHETQYF
DNA: TGTGCCAGCAGTTTCTTGTCCCATCGGCACGAGACCCAGTACTTC
size: NA
D: NA
J: TRBJ2-5
V: TRBV28

CDR3: CASSPGDEQFF
DNA: TGTGCCAGCTCACCGGGCGATGAGCAGTTCTTC
size: NA
D: NA
J: TRBJ2-1
V: TRBV18

CDR3: CASSFRRVTPYTGELFF
DNA: TGCGCCAGCAGCTTTCGAAGGGTTACACCCTACACCGGGGAGCTGTTTTTT
size: NA
D: NA
J: TRBJ2-2
V: TRBV4-3

CDR3: CASSYRGLKGNTIYF
DNA: TGTGCCAGCAGTTACAGGGGGCTGAAAGGAAACACCATATATTTT
size: once
D: TRBD1
J: TRBJ1-3
V: TRBV6-5

CDR3: CASSLSTGQAFF
DNA: TGTGCCAGTTCCTTATCGACAGGCCAAGCTTTCTTT
size: NA
D: NA
J: TRBJ1-1
V: TRBV6-5

CDR3: CSVKLDTLSSYEQYF
DNA: TGCAGCGTTAAGCTTGACACATTAAGCTCCTACGAGCAGTACTTC
size: once
D: NA
J: TRBJ2-7
V: TRBV29-1

CDR3: CASSGQGLETQYF
DNA: TGTGCCAGCAGTGGACAGGGTTTGGAGACCCAGTACTTC
size: NA
D: TRBD1
J: TRBJ2-5
V: TRBV2

CDR3: CASNYNYGYTF
DNA: TGTGCCAGCAATTATAACTATGGCTACACCTTC
size: few
D: NA
J: TRBJ1-2
V: TRBV6-5

CDR3: CASSERHGGRDGYTF
DNA: TGTGCCAGCAGCGAAAGACACGGAGGGAGGGATGGCTACACCTTC
size: NA
D: NA
J: TRBJ1-2
V: TRBV4-2